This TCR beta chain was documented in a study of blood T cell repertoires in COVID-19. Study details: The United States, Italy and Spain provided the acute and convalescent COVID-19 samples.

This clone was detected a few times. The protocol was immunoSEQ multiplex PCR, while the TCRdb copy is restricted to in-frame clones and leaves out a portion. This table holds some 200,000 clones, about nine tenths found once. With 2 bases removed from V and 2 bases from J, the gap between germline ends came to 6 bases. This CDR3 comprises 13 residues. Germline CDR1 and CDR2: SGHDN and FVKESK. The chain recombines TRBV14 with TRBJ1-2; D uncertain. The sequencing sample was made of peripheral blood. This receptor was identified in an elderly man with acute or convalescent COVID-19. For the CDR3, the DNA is TGTGCCAGCAGCCAATTGGAGAACTATGGCTACACCTTC. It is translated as CASSQLENYGYTF. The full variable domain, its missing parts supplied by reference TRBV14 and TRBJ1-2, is EAGVTQFPSHSVIEKGQTVTLRCDPISGHDNLYWYRRVMGKEIKFLLHFVKESKQDESGMPNNRFLAERTGGTYSTLKVQPAELEDSGVYFCASSQLENYGYTFGSGTRLTVV.